The 20 T cell receptor beta chains in this list originate from one sample, sequenced in a study of blood T cell repertoires in COVID-19. The assay was immunoSEQ multiplex PCR, and TCRdb's table has in-frame clones only and misses some. Found here are about 87,000 clones, under 85% of them singletons; the top ten hold 3%. The sequencing sample was made of peripheral blood. These TCRs come from a woman aged 80 or older with COVID-19, enrolled during active disease.

The chain is built from TRBV4-2 and TRBJ2-1; D perhaps matches TRBD2 (6 bases). The CDR3 has 14 residues. The V end was cut by 1 base, the J end by 12 bases, with 16 bases between. CDR1 LGHNA and CDR2 YNFKEQ come from the germline V gene. CDR3 DNA sequence: TGTGCCAGCAGCCAAGGGTACGGGAGAGGCGGGCAGTTCTTC. Protein sequence: CASSQGYGRGGQFF.

The chain carries TRBV7-6 and TRBJ2-1, with TRBD1 matching 9 bases. Trimming took 5 bases from V and 3 from J; bases not matched to a gene: 11. CDR1 is SGHVS and CDR2 is FNYEAQ in the germline V gene. The CDR3 is made up of 17 amino acids. CDR3 DNA sequence: TGTGCCAGCAGCCTGAGGTGGAGGACAGGGGTCTACAATGAGCAGTTCTTC. Its translation: CASSLRWRTGVYNEQFF.

The gene calls are TRBV5-3 and TRBJ2-7, with 8 bases identical to TRBD1. TRBV5-3 is placed among ORFs of uncertain function. V lost 2 bases and J lost 6; bases outside the gene matches: 10. There are 15 residues in the CDR3. CDR3 in DNA: TGTGCCAGAAGCTTCCGGGACAGGACAAACTTCGAGCAGTACTTC. Protein sequence: CARSFRDRTNFEQYF.

Comments on this clone: The junction does not match germline at one end; this may be a read error. V usage is TRBV7-9 and J usage is TRBJ2-5; possible D gene TRBD2, 6 bases. Looked up from germline, CDR1 is SEHNR and CDR2 is FQNEAQ (reference sequence). This CDR3 has 12 amino acids. The CDR3 DNA reads TGTGCCAGCAGCTTTGGAGGGGAGACCCGGTACTTC. Translating gives CASSFGGETRYF.

The chain carries TRBV5-1 and TRBJ2-3, with 10 bases matching TRBD1. V lost 2 bases to trimming and J lost 8 bases; unmatched junction nucleotides: 8. This CDR3 has 15 residues. Per germline, CDR1 SGHRS and CDR2 YFSETQ. The CDR3 bases are TGCGCCAGCAGCTTATCCGGGACAGGGGTTGGTACGCAGTATTTT. Residues: CASSLSGTGVGTQYF.

The chain has TRBV29-1 and TRBJ1-1, with 9 positions matching TRBD1. Losses at the gene ends were 5 bases for V and 3 bases for J; bases not matched to a gene: 10. The V gene's germline CDR1 is SQVTM and CDR2 ANQGSEA. This CDR3 region has 15 residues. This CDR3 reads CSVPPQGAGYTEAFF. The DNA for the CDR3 is TGCAGCGTTCCACCACAGGGGGCAGGGTACACTGAAGCTTTCTTT.

V gene TRBV30 combines with J gene TRBJ2-3, with 7 bases that match TRBD1. After removal of 7 bases from V and 1 base from J, the junction contained 11 bases not matched to a gene. Germline CDR1 GTSNPN, CDR2 SVGIG (reference sequence). This CDR3 has 15 residues. This chain's CDR3 is CASHPPGGGTDTQYF. DNA of the CDR3: TGTGCCTCCCACCCTCCAGGGGGTGGCACAGATACGCAGTATTTT.

Comment on this clone: An end of the junction does not agree with germline; a read error may underlie this. CDR3 sequence reads: CATETSGRVLSF. For the CDR3, the DNA is TGTGCCACCGAGACTAGCGGGAGAGTATTATCCTTC. The rearrangement joins TRBV28 to TRBJ2-7; 12 bases match TRBD2. There are 12 residues in the CDR3. Looked up from germline, CDR1 is MDHEN and CDR2 is SYDVKM.

The chain joins TRBV5-6 to TRBJ2-7, with unresolved D. Trimming stripped 1 base from V and 6 bases from J, with 11 bases between. Germline assignment: CDR1 SGHDT and CDR2 YYEEEE. This CDR3 has 13 residues. In DNA, the CDR3 is TGTGCCAGCAGCTTGTTCCTTAGCTCCGAGCAGTACTTC. This encodes CASSLFLSSEQYF.

The chain is built from TRBV10-3 and TRBJ2-5; D possibly corresponds to TRBD2 (6 bases). The CDR3 is 10 residues long. The germline CDR1 and CDR2 sequences are ENHRY and SYGVKD. Written as DNA, the CDR3 is TGTGCTAGCGGACAAGAGACCCAGTACTTC. It translates to CASGQETQYF.

The chain recombines TRBV5-1 with TRBJ1-2; TRBD1 matches 8 bases. Per germline, CDR1 SGHRS and CDR2 YFSETQ. The V gene end was trimmed by 2 bases and the J gene end by 10 bases; junction bases not matched to a gene: 10. CDR3 size: 14 residues. The CDR3 loop is CASSFGTGIGDYTF. The CDR3 DNA sequence: TGCGCCAGCAGCTTTGGGACAGGCATCGGGGACTACACCTTC.

This clone was found a few times. The chain employs TRBV18 and TRBJ2-7; TRBD1 is a possible D gene (6 bases). V was cut by 3 bases and J by 11 bases, with 17 bases left in between. CDR3 size: 13 residues. The germline V gene has CDR1 KGHSH and CDR2 LQKENI. The CDR3 region is CASSPPIRTVEYF. The CDR3 coding sequence is TGTGCCAGCTCACCTCCGATACGGACAGTCGAGTACTTC. Variable domain in full (rest from reference TRBV18 and TRBJ2-7): NAGVMQNPRHLVRRRGQEARLRCSPMKGHSHVYWYRQLPEEGLKFMVYLQKENIIDESGMPKERFSAEFPKEGPSILRIQQVVRGDSAAYFCASSPPIRTVEYFGPGTRLTVT.

This clone has only a few counts. The chain joins TRBV9 to TRBJ1-1; no firm D call. The CDR3 spans 13 residues. Trimming took 2 bases from V and 0 from J, leaving 5 bases between them. Germline V gene sequence: CDR1 SGDLS, CDR2 YYNGEE. The CDR3 DNA is TGTGCCAGCAGCGTCACGGTGAACACTGAAGCTTTCTTT. Residues: CASSVTVNTEAFF.

V gene TRBV28 combines with J gene TRBJ2-7, with TRBD2 as a possible D gene (5 bases). The CDR3 is 13 residues long. From germline, CDR1 is MDHEN and CDR2 SYDVKM. With 10 bases removed from V and 2 bases from J, the gap between germline ends came to 15 bases. The CDR3 bases are TGTGCCATCCGGGGAAGGACGGCCTACGAGCAGTACTTC. Translating it yields CAIRGRTAYEQYF.

In its sample, this clone was seen once. V gene TRBV9 combines with J gene TRBJ1-3; D is unresolved. Germline loops: CDR1 SGDLS, CDR2 YYNGEE. V was pared by 2 bases and J by 0 bases, with 9 bases between. The CDR3 consists of 15 residues. CDR3 region: CASSVSEYSGNTIYF. The DNA of the CDR3 is TGTGCCAGCAGCGTGTCAGAATACTCTGGAAACACCATATATTTT.

V is TRBV5-5 and J is TRBJ1-4; 8 nucleotides agree with TRBD1. Trimming took 1 base from V and 8 from J; bases not matched to a gene: 13. There are 17 residues in the CDR3. Germline CDR1 is SGHKS and CDR2 is YYEKEE (reference sequence). The CDR3 nucleotides read TGTGCCAGCAGCTTGAGACAGGGGACGGTATATGAAGAAAAACTGTTTTTT. It encodes CASSLRQGTVYEEKLFF.

This clone has a single count. The CDR3 region has the DNA TGCGCCAGCACCGGGTTCATGAACACCGGGGAGCTGTTTTTT. Amino acids: CASTGFMNTGELFF. The gene calls are TRBV5-1 and TRBJ2-2; unclear D gene. The CDR3 spans 14 residues. Germline V gives CDR1 SGHRS, CDR2 YFSETQ. With 6 bases removed from V and 1 base from J, the gap between germline ends came to 10 bases.

This chain links TRBV5-1 with TRBJ1-2; D might be TRBD1 (6 bases). V dropped 4 bases and J dropped 5 bases, with 18 bases sitting between them. CDR3 length: 15 residues. CDR1 SGHRS and CDR2 YFSETQ come from the germline V gene. CDR3 nucleotides: TGCGCCAGCAGCGGGTATCAGGGGACGGGGTATGGCTACACCTTC. As protein: CASSGYQGTGYGYTF.

The V call is TRBV7-3, the J call TRBJ2-7; D gene uncertain. The germline V and J ends were trimmed by 3 bases and 2 bases, with 11 bases remaining between them. CDR1 is SGHTA, CDR2 FQGTGA, per germline. The length of the CDR3 is 14 residues. In DNA form, the CDR3 reads TGTGCCAGCAGCTTTTCCGACTCGACCTACGAGCAGTACTTC. As protein: CASSFSDSTYEQYF.

The gene calls are TRBV2 and TRBJ2-5; D may be TRBD1 (6 bases). CDR1 is SNHLY and CDR2 is FYNNEI in the germline V gene. The V and J ends lost 7 bases and 0 bases respectively, with 9 bases between them. CDR3 length: 13 amino acids. The CDR3 DNA reads as TGTGCCAGCAACGGACAGCACCAAGAGACCCAGTACTTC. Amino acid sequence: CASNGQHQETQYF.